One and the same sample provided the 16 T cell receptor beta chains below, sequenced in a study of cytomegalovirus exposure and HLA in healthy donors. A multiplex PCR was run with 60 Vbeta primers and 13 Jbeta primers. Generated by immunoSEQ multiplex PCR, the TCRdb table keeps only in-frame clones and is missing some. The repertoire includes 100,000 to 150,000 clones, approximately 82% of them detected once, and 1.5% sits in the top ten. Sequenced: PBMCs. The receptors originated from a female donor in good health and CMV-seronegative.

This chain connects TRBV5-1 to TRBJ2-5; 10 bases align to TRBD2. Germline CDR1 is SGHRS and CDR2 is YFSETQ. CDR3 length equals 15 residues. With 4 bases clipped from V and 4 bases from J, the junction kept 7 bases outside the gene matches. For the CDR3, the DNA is TGCGCCAGCAGCCTAGCGGGAGATCCGGTAGAGACCCAGTACTTC. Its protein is CASSLAGDPVETQYF. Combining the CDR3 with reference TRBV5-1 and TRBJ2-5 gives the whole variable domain KAGVTQTPRYLIKTRGQQVTLSCSPISGHRSVSWYQQTPGQGLQFLFEYFSETQRNKGNFPGRFSGRQFSNSRSEMNVSTLELGDSALYLCASSLAGDPVETQYFGPGTRLLVL.

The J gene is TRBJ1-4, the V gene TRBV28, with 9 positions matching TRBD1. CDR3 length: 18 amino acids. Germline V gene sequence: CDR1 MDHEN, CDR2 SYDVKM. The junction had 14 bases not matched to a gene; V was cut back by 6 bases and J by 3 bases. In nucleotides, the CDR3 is TGTGCCAGCAGCTCTTCGGGGGGACAGGGTTCGCCTAATGAAAAACTGTTTTTT. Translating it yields CASSSSGGQGSPNEKLFF.

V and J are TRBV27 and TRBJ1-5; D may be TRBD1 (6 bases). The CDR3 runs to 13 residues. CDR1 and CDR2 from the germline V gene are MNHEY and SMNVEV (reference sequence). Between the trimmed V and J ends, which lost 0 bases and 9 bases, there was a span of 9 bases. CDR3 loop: CASSLSQGPPQHF. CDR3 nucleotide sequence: TGTGCCAGCAGTTTATCACAGGGTCCGCCCCAGCATTTT.

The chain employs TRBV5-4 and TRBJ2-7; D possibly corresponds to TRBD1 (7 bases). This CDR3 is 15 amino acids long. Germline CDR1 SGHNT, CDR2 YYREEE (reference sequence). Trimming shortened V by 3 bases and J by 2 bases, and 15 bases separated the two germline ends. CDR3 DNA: TGTGCCAGCAGCTCCGGACAGGACTACCCCTACGAGCAGTACTTC. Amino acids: CASSSGQDYPYEQYF.

Here the CDR3 reads CASTPEDRLGYTF. The CDR3 DNA sequence: TGTGCCAGCACCCCTGAGGACAGGCTGGGCTACACCTTC. The chain combines TRBV2 with TRBJ1-2, with 7 positions matching TRBD1. From germline, CDR1 is SNHLY and CDR2 FYNNEI. CDR3 size: 13 residues. After removal of 7 bases from V and 8 bases from J, the junction contained 10 bases not matched to a gene.

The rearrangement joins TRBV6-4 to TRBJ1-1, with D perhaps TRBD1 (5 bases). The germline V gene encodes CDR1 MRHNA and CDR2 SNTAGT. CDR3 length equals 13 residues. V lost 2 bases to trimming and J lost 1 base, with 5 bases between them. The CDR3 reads CASSDDRNTEAFF. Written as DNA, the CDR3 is TGTGCCAGCAGTGACGACAGGAACACTGAAGCTTTCTTT.

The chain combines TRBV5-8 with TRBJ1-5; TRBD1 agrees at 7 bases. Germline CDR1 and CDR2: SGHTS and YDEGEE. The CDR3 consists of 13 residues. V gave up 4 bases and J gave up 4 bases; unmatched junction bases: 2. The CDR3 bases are TGTGCCAGCAGCCCGGACAGGAATCAGCCCCAGCATTTT. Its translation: CASSPDRNQPQHF.

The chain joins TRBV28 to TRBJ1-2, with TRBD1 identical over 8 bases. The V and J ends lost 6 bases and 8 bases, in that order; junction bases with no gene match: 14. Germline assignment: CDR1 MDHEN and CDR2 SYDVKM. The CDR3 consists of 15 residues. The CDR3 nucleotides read TGTGCCAGCAGCCTCTTTTCAGGGGGCGGATTAGGCTACACCTTC. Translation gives CASSLFSGGGLGYTF.

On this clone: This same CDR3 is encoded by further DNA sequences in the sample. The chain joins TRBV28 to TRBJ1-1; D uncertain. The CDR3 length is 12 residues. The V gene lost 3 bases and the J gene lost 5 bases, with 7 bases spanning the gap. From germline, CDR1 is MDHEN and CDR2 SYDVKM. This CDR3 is CASSFARTEAFF. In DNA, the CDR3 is TGTGCCAGCAGTTTCGCCAGGACTGAAGCTTTCTTT.

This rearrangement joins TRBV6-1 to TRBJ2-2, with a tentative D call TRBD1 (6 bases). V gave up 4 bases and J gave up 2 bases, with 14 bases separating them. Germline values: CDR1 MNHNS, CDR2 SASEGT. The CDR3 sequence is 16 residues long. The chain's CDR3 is CASSGGGYFNTGELFF. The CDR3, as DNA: TGTGCCAGCAGTGGTGGGGGCTACTTTAACACCGGGGAGCTGTTTTTT.

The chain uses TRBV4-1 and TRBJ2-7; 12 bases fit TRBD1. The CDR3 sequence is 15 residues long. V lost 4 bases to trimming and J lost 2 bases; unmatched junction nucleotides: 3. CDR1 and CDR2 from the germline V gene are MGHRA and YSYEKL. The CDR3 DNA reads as TGCGCCAGCAGCCCGGGACAGGGGGCAACCTACGAGCAGTACTTC. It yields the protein CASSPGQGATYEQYF.

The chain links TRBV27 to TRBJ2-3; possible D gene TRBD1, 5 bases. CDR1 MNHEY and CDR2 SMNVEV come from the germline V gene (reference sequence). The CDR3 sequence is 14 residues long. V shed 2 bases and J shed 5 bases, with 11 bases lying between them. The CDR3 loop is CASSLRQGGDTQYF. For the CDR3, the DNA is TGTGCCAGCAGTTTACGGCAGGGCGGAGATACGCAGTATTTT.

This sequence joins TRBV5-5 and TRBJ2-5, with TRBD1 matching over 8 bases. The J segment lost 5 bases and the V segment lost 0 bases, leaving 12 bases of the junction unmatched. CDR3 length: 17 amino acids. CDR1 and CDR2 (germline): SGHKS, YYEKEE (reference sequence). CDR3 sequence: CASSLAPQGAGGETQYF. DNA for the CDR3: TGTGCCAGCAGCTTGGCCCCCCAGGGGGCAGGGGGTGAGACCCAGTACTTC.

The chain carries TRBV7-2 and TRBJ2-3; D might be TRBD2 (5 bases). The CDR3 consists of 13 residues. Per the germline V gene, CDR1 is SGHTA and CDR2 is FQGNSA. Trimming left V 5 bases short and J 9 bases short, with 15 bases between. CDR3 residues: CASSDWERRTQYF. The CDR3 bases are TGTGCCAGCAGCGACTGGGAGCGGCGAACGCAGTATTTT.

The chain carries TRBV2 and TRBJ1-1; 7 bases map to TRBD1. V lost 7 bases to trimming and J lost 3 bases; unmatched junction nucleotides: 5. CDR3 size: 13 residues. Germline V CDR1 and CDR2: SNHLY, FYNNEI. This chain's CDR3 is CASIRDSDTEAFF. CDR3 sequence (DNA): TGTGCCAGCATTCGGGACAGCGACACTGAAGCTTTCTTT.

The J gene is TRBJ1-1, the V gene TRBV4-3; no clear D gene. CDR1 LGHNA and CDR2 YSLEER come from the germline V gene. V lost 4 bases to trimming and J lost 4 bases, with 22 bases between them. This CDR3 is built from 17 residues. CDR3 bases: TGCGCCAGCAGCCCTGGGAGAACTAGGGAGGATATCACTGAAGCTTTCTTT. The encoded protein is CASSPGRTREDITEAFF.